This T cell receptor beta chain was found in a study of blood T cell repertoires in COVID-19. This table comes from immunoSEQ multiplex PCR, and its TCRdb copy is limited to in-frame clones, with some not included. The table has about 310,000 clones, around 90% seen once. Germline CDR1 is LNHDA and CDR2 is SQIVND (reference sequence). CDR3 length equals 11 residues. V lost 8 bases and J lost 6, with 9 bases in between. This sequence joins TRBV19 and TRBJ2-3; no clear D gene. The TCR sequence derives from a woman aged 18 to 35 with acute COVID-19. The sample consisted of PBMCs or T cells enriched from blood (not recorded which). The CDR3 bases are TGTGCCAGTCTCTATGCTGATACGCAGTATTTT. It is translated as CASLYADTQYF.